This T cell receptor beta chain was recovered during a study of blood T cell repertoires in COVID-19. Overall study context: Donors in the United States, Italy and Spain gave samples during acute or convalescent COVID-19. Sample material is recorded as cDNA or gDNA derived from T cells, B-cell-depleted T cells, or PBMCs.

Original processing methods: Amplification with reference gene primers provided the estimates of nucleated cell counts. Profiled with immunoSEQ multiplex PCR; TCRdb holds only in-frame clones, not every one. Clone size and V and J calls were adopted from that table, with D and trimming inferred from the DNA. Counted here are about 91,000 clones, around 89% occurring once; the ten biggest clones make up approximately 4.8%. In germline, CDR1 is MNHEY, CDR2 SVGEGT. Trimming cost V 3 bases and J 6 bases; bases outside gene matches: 9. The CDR3 totals 16 residues. Specimen: peripheral blood. V and J are TRBV6-2 or TRBV6-3 and TRBJ1-1, with TRBD1 identical over 11 bases. This receptor was taken from an elderly woman with active COVID-19. The CDR3 DNA sequence: TGTGCCAGCAGTTATAACCGGGACAGGGGGACCGCTGAAGCTTTCTTT. This gives the protein CASSYNRDRGTAEAFF.